Sequencing of this TCR beta chain was carried out in a study of CD4+ T cells in melanoma. This clone was seen only once. V lost 5 bases and J 0 bases, leaving 13 bases between the germline ends. CDR1 SGHAT and CDR2 FQNNGV come from the germline V gene. CDR3 length: 16 residues. TCRdb's copy holds only in-frame clones and misses some; the assay was immunoSEQ multiplex PCR. The top ten clones hold more than 1.5% of a sample with over 130,000 clones, nearly 95% of them seen once. This clonotype was sampled from a human donor with melanoma. The J gene is TRBJ1-4, the V gene TRBV11-2; maybe TRBD1 (5 bases). The CDR3 loop reads CASSRDTGATNEKLFF. In DNA, the CDR3 is TGTGCCAGCAGCCGCGATACAGGAGCAACTAATGAAAAACTGTTTTTT.